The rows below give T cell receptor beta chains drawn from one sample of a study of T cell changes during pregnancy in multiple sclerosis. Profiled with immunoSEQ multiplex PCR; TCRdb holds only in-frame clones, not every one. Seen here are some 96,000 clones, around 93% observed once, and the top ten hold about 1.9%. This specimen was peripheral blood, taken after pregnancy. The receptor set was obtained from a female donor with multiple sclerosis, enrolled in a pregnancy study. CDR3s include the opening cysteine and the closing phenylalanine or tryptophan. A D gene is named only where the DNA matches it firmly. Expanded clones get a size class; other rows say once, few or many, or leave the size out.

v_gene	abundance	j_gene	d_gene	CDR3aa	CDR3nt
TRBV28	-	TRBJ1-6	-	CASSLLRGTNSPLHF	TGTGCCAGCAGTTTATTAAGGGGGACGAATTCACCCCTCCACTTT
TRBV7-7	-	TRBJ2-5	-	CASSTGVQETQYF	TGTGCCAGCAGCACGGGGGTACAAGAGACCCAGTACTTC
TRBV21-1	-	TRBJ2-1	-	CASSKRRQGDEQFF	TGTGCCAGCAGCAAGAGACGGCAGGGGGATGAGCAGTTCTTC
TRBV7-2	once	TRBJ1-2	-	CASSRQVNYGYTF	TGTGCCAGCAGCCGACAGGTTAACTATGGCTACACCTTC
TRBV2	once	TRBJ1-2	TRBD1	CASSEEGQGNYGYTF	TGTGCCAGCAGTGAAGAGGGACAGGGCAACTATGGCTACACCTTC
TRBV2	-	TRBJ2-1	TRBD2	CASSESLAGAFEQFF	TGTGCCAGCAGTGAGTCGCTAGCGGGAGCATTTGAGCAGTTCTTC
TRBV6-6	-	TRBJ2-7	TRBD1	CASEETGGSNEQYF	TGTGCCAGCGAAGAGACAGGGGGTTCTAACGAGCAGTACTTC
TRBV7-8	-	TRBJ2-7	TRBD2	CASSLLAGGVEQYF	TGTGCCAGCAGCTTACTAGCGGGAGGAGTAGAGCAGTACTTC
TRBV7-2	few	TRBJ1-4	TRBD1	CASSWTGIGEKLFF	TGTGCCAGCAGCTGGACAGGGATCGGGGAAAAACTGTTTTTT
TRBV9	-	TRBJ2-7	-	CASSLGTANTYEQYF	TGTGCCAGCAGCTTAGGGACTGCCAACACCTACGAGCAGTACTTC
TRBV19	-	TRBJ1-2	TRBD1	CASSTGTGRRDYGYTF	TGTGCCAGTAGTACCGGGACAGGGAGGCGTGACTATGGCTACACCTTC
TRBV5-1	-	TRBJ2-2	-	CASSLAKVQGSTGELFF	TGCGCCAGCAGCTTGGCCAAGGTGCAGGGATCAACCGGGGAGCTGTTTTTT
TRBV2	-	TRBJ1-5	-	CASERESNQPQHF	TGTGCCAGCGAGAGAGAAAGCAATCAGCCCCAGCATTTT
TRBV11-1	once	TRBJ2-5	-	CASSLDLFSGQETQYF	TGTGCCAGCAGCTTAGATTTATTCAGCGGCCAAGAGACCCAGTACTTC
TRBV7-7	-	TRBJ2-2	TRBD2	CASSLSWASGINTGELFF	TGTGCTAGCAGCTTATCGTGGGCAAGCGGGATTAACACCGGGGAGCTGTTTTTT
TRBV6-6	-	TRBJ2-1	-	CASSYEGLKQFF	TGTGCCAGCAGTTACGAGGGACTCAAGCAGTTCTTC
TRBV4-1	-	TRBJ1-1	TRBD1	CASSRIAGGLVNTEAFF	TGCGCCAGCAGCCGCATTGCAGGGGGCTTGGTGAACACTGAAGCTTTCTTT
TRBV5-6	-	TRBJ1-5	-	CASSFQGSNQPQHF	TGTGCCAGCAGCTTTCAGGGCAGCAATCAGCCCCAGCATTTT